One sample yielded the 14 T cell receptor beta chains listed below, sequenced in a study of Tregs in tolerant kidney transplant recipients. Profiling relied on immunoSEQ multiplex PCR, and the TCRdb table lists in-frame clones only, not all of them. The sample yields under 50,000 clones, about 89% seen once. Material for sequencing was Tregs from blood. The receptors come from a human donor in good health.

In its sample, this clone was seen once. V gene TRBV5-4 combines with J gene TRBJ2-7, with D perhaps TRBD1 (7 bases). V lost 3 bases and J 12 bases, leaving 25 bases between the germline ends. Germline V CDR1 and CDR2: SGHNT, YYREEE (reference sequence). This CDR3 is 15 amino acids long. In DNA, the CDR3 is TGTGCCAGCAGCTCTCAGGGGGGTAGCGGATTTAAACTGTACTTC. The encoded protein is CASSSQGGSGFKLYF.

This clone was detected a few times. V and J are TRBV19 and TRBJ1-1; D perhaps matches TRBD1 (5 bases). The CDR3 covers 13 residues. Trimming pared 3 bases from V and 6 bases from J, leaving 11 bases between. Germline V gene lookup returns CDR1 LNHDA and CDR2 SQIVND (reference sequence). The DNA for the CDR3 is TGTGCCAGTAGTATCAGACAGACCCCTGAAGCTTTCTTT. As protein: CASSIRQTPEAFF.

The chain joins TRBV5-4 to TRBJ2-3, with TRBD2 matching 10 bases. The CDR3 covers 17 residues. The ends lost 1 base at V and 1 base at J; junction bases unmatched: 6. In germline, CDR1 is SGHNT, CDR2 YYREEE (reference sequence). DNA for the CDR3: TGTGCCAGCAGCTTGTGGCTAGCGGGGGCCGGCACAGATACGCAGTATTTT. Its protein is CASSLWLAGAGTDTQYF.

The J gene is TRBJ2-5, the V gene TRBV7-6, with D perhaps TRBD2 (6 bases). Germline V lookup: CDR1 SGHVS, CDR2 FNYEAQ. There are 13 residues in the CDR3. V dropped 0 bases and J dropped 5 bases, with 7 bases sitting between them. The CDR3 reads CASSLAGGETQYF. CDR3 coding DNA: TGTGCCAGCAGCTTAGCGGGAGGCGAGACCCAGTACTTC.

The chain uses TRBV6-1 and TRBJ1-1, with D maybe TRBD1 (5 bases). This CDR3 spans 16 amino acids. V was shortened by 2 bases and J by 6 bases, with 19 bases between the two germline ends. Per germline, CDR1 MNHNS and CDR2 SASEGT. In DNA form, the CDR3 reads TGTGCCAGCAGTGAACTGAGTAGGGGCCCGGGGGCTGAAGCTTTCTTT. Translating gives CASSELSRGPGAEAFF.

The chain couples TRBV7-9 to TRBJ1-3, with D hard to call. This CDR3 has 13 residues. Per the germline V gene, CDR1 is SEHNR and CDR2 is FQNEAQ (reference sequence). V lost 5 bases, J lost 0 bases, and 5 bases lay in between. The CDR3 DNA is TGTGCCAGCAGCCGGGACTCTGGAAACACCATATATTTT. Residues: CASSRDSGNTIYF.

The rearrangement uses TRBV13 and TRBJ2-4; tentative D call: TRBD1 (6 bases). Deletions cut 6 bases from V and 7 bases from J, with 16 bases between. This CDR3 comprises 14 residues. The germline CDR1 and CDR2 sequences are PRHDT and FYEKMQ (reference sequence). The CDR3 bases are TGTGCCAGCAGTTATAGGGGGTTTGGGAACATTCAGTACTTC. Encoded protein: CASSYRGFGNIQYF.

In this sample, this clone turned up once. Germline and junction disagree at one end, which may indicate a read error. This chain joins TRBV25-1 and TRBJ2-7, with 7 bases lining up with TRBD1. Germline-derived CDR1 and CDR2 are MGHDK and SYGVNS. The CDR3 is 13 amino acids. CDR3: CASSANSRDSCLF. CDR3 sequence (DNA): TGTGCCAGCAGTGCCAATTCCCGGGACAGCTGTCTCTTC.

V is TRBV11-2 and J is TRBJ2-1, with D tentatively TRBD1 (6 bases). The germline CDR1 and CDR2 sequences are SGHAT and FQNNGV. V dropped 5 bases and J dropped 6 bases, with 14 bases sitting between them. This CDR3 spans 14 amino acids. CDR3: CASSRNRVTNEQFF. CDR3 nucleotide sequence: TGTGCCAGCAGCCGAAACAGGGTAACCAATGAGCAGTTCTTC.

The rearrangement uses TRBV7-2 and TRBJ2-5, with D hard to call. The V gene's germline CDR1 is SGHTA and CDR2 FQGNSA. The CDR3 has 13 amino acids. Trimming removed 3 bases from V and 5 bases from J, with 10 bases in between. CDR3 amino acids: CASSFSRVETQYF. For the CDR3, the DNA is TGTGCCAGCAGCTTTAGCAGAGTCGAGACCCAGTACTTC.

The chain carries TRBV9 and TRBJ1-4; D ambiguous. The CDR3 spans 18 residues. The V end lost 1 base, the J end lost 4 bases, and 20 bases lay between the germline ends. Germline values: CDR1 SGDLS, CDR2 YYNGEE. The CDR3 DNA sequence: TGTGCCAGCAGCGTATCAGAACAGCCGACTTTGAATAATGAAAAACTGTTTTTT. It is translated as CASSVSEQPTLNNEKLFF.

The rearrangement uses TRBV18 and TRBJ1-1; the D gene is possibly TRBD1 (5 bases). The CDR3 loop spans 14 amino acids. Between the trimmed V and J ends, which lost 0 bases and 5 bases, there was a span of 10 bases. The germline V gene has CDR1 KGHSH and CDR2 LQKENI. The CDR3: CASSPPSGGTEAFF. Written as DNA, the CDR3 is TGTGCCAGCTCACCACCTTCGGGGGGTACTGAAGCTTTCTTT.

J is TRBJ1-5 and V is TRBV30; D call uncertain. CDR3 length: 16 residues. Trimming cost V 0 bases and J 0 bases, with 12 bases left between them. Germline CDR1 GTSNPN, CDR2 SVGIG (reference sequence). The CDR3: CAWSVRSSHSNQPQHF. In DNA, the CDR3 is TGTGCCTGGAGTGTAAGGTCTTCGCATAGCAATCAGCCCCAGCATTTT.

The J gene is TRBJ1-2, the V gene TRBV19; D perhaps matches TRBD1 (6 bases). The germline V gene has CDR1 LNHDA and CDR2 SQIVND (reference sequence). Between the trimmed V and J ends, which lost 5 bases and 8 bases, there was a span of 15 bases. This CDR3 contains 13 residues. CDR3 amino acids: CASSSRGAPGYTF. CDR3 nucleotides: TGTGCCAGTAGTTCGAGGGGGGCTCCGGGCTACACCTTC.